This section outlines one T cell receptor beta chain sequence together with its context. Additional DNA sequences in this sample encode the identical CDR3. V lost 0 bases and J 10 bases, leaving 7 bases between the germline ends. The CDR3 is 12 residues long. Germline CDR1 reads WNHNN; CDR2 reads SYGVQD (reference sequence). These data are taken from a study of blood T cell repertoires in COVID-19. Study information: Researchers got acute and convalescent COVID-19 samples from the United States, Italy and Spain. The cDNA or gDNA used as material had been derived from T cells, B-cell-depleted T cells, or PBMCs.

Methods used by the authors: Reference gene primer amplification gave estimated nucleated cell counts. Assay: immunoSEQ multiplex PCR; the TCRdb copy retains only in-frame clones and omits some. The DNA gave D and trimming, while V, J and clone size come from that table. The table has under 200,000 clones, about 80% seen once. This clonotype originated in a woman at least 80 years old with acute or convalescent COVID-19. The sequencing sample was made of peripheral blood. The chain is built from TRBV10-1 and TRBJ2-1, with a possible D match to TRBD2 (5 bases). CDR3 sequence reads: CASSESTGEQFF. The CDR3 coding sequence is TGCGCCAGCAGTGAGTCGACGGGGGAGCAGTTCTTC.